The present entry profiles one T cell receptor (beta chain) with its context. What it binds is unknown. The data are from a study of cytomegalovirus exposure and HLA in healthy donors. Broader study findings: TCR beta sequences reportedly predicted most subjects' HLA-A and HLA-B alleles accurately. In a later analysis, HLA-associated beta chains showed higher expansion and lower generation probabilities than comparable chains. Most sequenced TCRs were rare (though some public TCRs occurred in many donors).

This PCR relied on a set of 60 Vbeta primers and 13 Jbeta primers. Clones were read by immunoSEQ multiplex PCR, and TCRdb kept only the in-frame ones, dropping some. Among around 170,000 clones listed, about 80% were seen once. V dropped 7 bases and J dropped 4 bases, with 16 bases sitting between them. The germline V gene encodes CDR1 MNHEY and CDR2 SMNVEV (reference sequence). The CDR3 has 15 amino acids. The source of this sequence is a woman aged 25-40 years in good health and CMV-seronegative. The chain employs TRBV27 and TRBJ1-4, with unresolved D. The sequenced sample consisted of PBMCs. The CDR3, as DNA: TGTGCCAGCACCCCTCGACAAAGCGGTAATGAAAAACTGTTTTTT. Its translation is CASTPRQSGNEKLFF.